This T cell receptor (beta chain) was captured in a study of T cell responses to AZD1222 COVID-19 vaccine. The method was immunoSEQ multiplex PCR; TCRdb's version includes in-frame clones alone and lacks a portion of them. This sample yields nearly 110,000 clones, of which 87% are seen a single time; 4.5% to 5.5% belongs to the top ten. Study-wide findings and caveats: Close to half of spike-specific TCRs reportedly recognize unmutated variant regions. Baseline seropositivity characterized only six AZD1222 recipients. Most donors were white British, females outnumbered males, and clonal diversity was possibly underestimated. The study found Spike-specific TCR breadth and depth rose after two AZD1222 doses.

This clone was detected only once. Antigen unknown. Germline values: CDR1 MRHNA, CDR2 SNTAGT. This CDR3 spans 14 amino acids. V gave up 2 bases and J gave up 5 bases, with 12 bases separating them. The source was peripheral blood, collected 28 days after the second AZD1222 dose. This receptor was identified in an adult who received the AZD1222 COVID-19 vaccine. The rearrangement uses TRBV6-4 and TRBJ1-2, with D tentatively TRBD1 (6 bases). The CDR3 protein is CASSDTGAGYGYTF. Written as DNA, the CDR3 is TGTGCCAGCAGTGACACGGGGGCAGGGTATGGCTACACCTTC.